These T cell receptor beta chains were read from a single sample in a study of identical twins. TCRdb re-called the 5' RACE reads through MiXCR, storing one row per CDR3 protein. The sample has 570,000 or so distinct CDR3 sequences; around a tenth are singletons. The same data also went into a second study, on yellow fever vaccine responses in identical twins.

Sequencing was performed on PBMCs. The receptors were sampled from a woman aged 18-29 years in good health. CDR3s include the opening cysteine and the closing phenylalanine or tryptophan. D genes are given only for firm matches. Some rows have no size entry. The others give once, few or many, or a class for an expanded clone.

d_gene,j_gene,v_gene,abundance,CDR3aa,CDR3nt
NA,TRBJ2-3,TRBV5-1,NA,CASSLRGVDTDTQYF,TGCGCCAGCAGCTTGAGAGGGGTCGACACAGATACGCAGTATTTT
NA,TRBJ2-6,TRBV3-1,NA,CASSQVPTARASGANVLNF,TGTGCCAGCAGCCAAGTTCCCACCGCAAGGGCCTCTGGGGCCAACGTCCTGAATTTC
NA,TRBJ2-5,TRBV7-9,few,CASSVGGGPKETQYF,TGTGCCAGCAGCGTAGGAGGGGGGCCGAAAGAGACCCAGTACTTC
TRBD2,TRBJ2-3,TRBV24-1,few,CATGPRLAGSDTQYF,TGTGCCACCGGACCGCGACTAGCGGGTTCAGATACGCAGTATTTT
NA,TRBJ2-1,TRBV12-3/TRBV12-4,few,CASSPARLGRSYNEQFF,TGTGCCAGCAGCCCCGCGCGACTAGGAAGGTCCTACAATGAGCAGTTCTTC
TRBD1,TRBJ2-7,TRBV7-2,few,CASSLGQGKTYEQYF,TGTGCCAGCAGCTTAGGACAGGGGAAGACCTACGAGCAGTACTTC
TRBD1,TRBJ2-7,TRBV7-9,few,CASSRRDRDYEQYF,TGTGCCAGCAGCCGCCGGGACAGGGACTACGAGCAGTACTTC
TRBD2,TRBJ2-3,TRBV7-8,few,CASSFQSGGLTDTQYF,TGTGCCAGCAGCTTCCAATCGGGGGGGCTCACAGATACGCAGTATTTT
NA,TRBJ1-1,TRBV6-1,few,CASSRQLKDSEAFF,TGTGCCAGCAGTCGACAGCTTAAAGACAGTGAAGCTTTCTTT
NA,TRBJ2-5,TRBV10-3,few,CAISYRARETQYF,TGTGCCATCAGTTACAGGGCCAGGGAGACCCAGTACTTC
TRBD1,TRBJ1-3,TRBV12-3/TRBV12-4,many,CASSTYDRVSGNTIYF,TGTGCCAGCAGTACCTACGACAGGGTCTCTGGAAACACCATATATTTT
TRBD2,TRBJ2-3,TRBV27,NA,CASKVIAGTSTDTRYF,TGTGCCAGCAAGGTGATAGCGGGGACTAGCACAGATACGCGGTATTTT
NA,TRBJ2-5,TRBV5-1,NA,CASARGGDSRETQYF,TGCGCCAGCGCCCGGGGCGGCGATTCCCGGGAGACCCAGTACTTC
TRBD2,TRBJ2-2,TRBV29-1,many,CSVEDSSGRANTGELFF,TGCAGCGTTGAAGATTCCAGCGGGAGGGCGAACACCGGGGAGCTGTTTTTT
NA,TRBJ2-3,TRBV6-4,NA,CASSRISTDTQYF,TGTGCCAGCAGTCGCATTAGCACAGATACGCAGTATTTT
NA,TRBJ2-1,TRBV5-5,many,CASSLGLTGFF,TGTGCCAGCAGCTTGGGCCTGACAGGGTTCTTC
NA,TRBJ2-2,TRBV10-2,many,CASSYSGRVNTGELFF,TGCGCCAGCAGCTACTCCGGACGGGTGAACACCGGGGAGCTGTTTTTT
NA,TRBJ2-1,TRBV12-3/TRBV12-4,many,CASSPTRGGNEQFF,TGTGCCAGCAGTCCAACTAGAGGGGGCAATGAGCAGTTCTTC
TRBD2,TRBJ2-7,TRBV7-6,many,CASSLTSGGTREQYF,TGTGCCAGCAGCTTAACATCGGGAGGGACTCGTGAGCAGTACTTC
NA,TRBJ1-1,TRBV6-1,NA,CASKTDQNTEAFF,TGTGCCAGCAAGACAGACCAGAACACTGAAGCTTTCTTT
NA,TRBJ2-5,TRBV7-2,NA,CASSLGAGQKTQYF,TGTGCCAGCAGCTTAGGGGCAGGACAAAAGACCCAGTACTTC
NA,TRBJ2-7,TRBV27,many,CASSSTGHYEQYF,TGTGCCAGCAGTTCAACGGGGCACTACGAGCAGTACTTC
NA,TRBJ2-7,TRBV27,many,CASSLYAPYEQYF,TGTGCCAGCAGTTTATATGCCCCCTACGAGCAGTACTTC
NA,TRBJ1-6,TRBV7-2,many,CASSQGLGNSPLHF,TGTGCCAGCAGCCAAGGCTTGGGGAACTCACCCCTCCACTTT
TRBD1,TRBJ2-7,TRBV15,many,CATSRGGTGGTYEQYF,TGTGCCACCAGCAGAGGCGGGACAGGGGGAACCTACGAGCAGTACTTC
NA,TRBJ1-1,TRBV7-3,many,CASSLRAGTEAFF,TGTGCCAGCAGCTTAAGAGCAGGGACTGAAGCTTTCTTT